These 2 T cell receptor beta chains were sequenced from one sample in a study of cytomegalovirus exposure and HLA in healthy donors. Both 60 Vbeta primers and 13 Jbeta primers went into the PCR. This table comes from immunoSEQ multiplex PCR, and its TCRdb copy is limited to in-frame clones, with some not included. Of about 120,000 clones listed, around two thirds are singletons. The specimen was PBMCs. These receptors were taken from a human donor in good health.

The gene calls are TRBV28 and TRBJ1-2; D perhaps matches TRBD1 (6 bases). The CDR3 loop spans 17 amino acids. Trimming removed 2 bases at V and 3 bases at J, with 19 bases between. Germline values: CDR1 MDHEN, CDR2 SYDVKM. DNA for the CDR3: TGTGCCAGCAGTTTACCGGGGCAGGGGCTCATCGACTATGGCTACACCTTC. Its protein is CASSLPGQGLIDYGYTF.

The rearrangement joins TRBV4-3 to TRBJ1-2; D unclear. Germline CDR1 LGHNA, CDR2 YSLEER. The CDR3 is 14 residues long. V was trimmed by 1 base and J by 1 base, leaving 7 bases between them. CDR3: CASSQGQRNYGYTF. CDR3 coding DNA: TGCGCCAGCAGCCAAGGGCAGCGTAACTATGGCTACACCTTC.